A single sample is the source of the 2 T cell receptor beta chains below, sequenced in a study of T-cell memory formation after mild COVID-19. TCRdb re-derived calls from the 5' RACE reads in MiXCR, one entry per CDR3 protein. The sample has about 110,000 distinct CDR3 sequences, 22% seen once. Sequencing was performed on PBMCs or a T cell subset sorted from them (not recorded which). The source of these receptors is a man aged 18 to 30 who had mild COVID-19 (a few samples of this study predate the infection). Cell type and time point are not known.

CDR3 in amino acids: CASSHPGGEQYV. The CDR3 DNA reads TGTGCCAGCAGCCATCCAGGTGGCGAGCAGTACGTC. The genes are TRBV11-2 and TRBJ2-7, with D hard to call. The germline V gene has CDR1 SGHAT and CDR2 FQNNGV. V lost 5 bases to trimming and J lost 6 bases, with 11 bases between them. The CDR3 covers 12 residues.

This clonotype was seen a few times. Here the CDR3 DNA reads TGCAGCGTTGCGGACGGGGTCACAGATACGCAGTATTTT. This encodes CSVADGVTDTQYF. The genes are TRBV29-1 and TRBJ2-3; D may be TRBD2 (5 bases). CDR1 SQVTM and CDR2 ANQGSEA come from the germline V gene. Trimming shortened V by 4 bases and J by 2 bases, and 10 bases separated the two germline ends. CDR3 length: 13 amino acids.